The clone carrying this T cell receptor beta chain was seen only a few times. Its antigen remains unknown. This entry is derived from a study of regulatory T cells in long-lasting Graves disease. The overall study: The criterion for persistent Graves' disease was over 5 years of antithyroid drugs with positive TSH receptor antibodies.

Time point specified: persistent/refractory GD, antithyroid drugs over 5 years with positive TRAb. There was RNA extracted from PBMCs, and the TCR library was made from it. Construction of the TCR beta libraries employed iRepertoire HTBI primers in conjunction with Arm-PCR of CDR3 regions. MiXCR, applied by TCRdb to the multiplex PCR reads, yields one record per CDR3 protein. The repertoire holds around 400,000 distinct CDR3 sequences, with about 25% as singletons. Overall study results and limits: The study found lower TCR diversity in persistent Graves' patients than in newly diagnosed ones. When disease was persistent, TRBV28, TRBJ1-2 and TRBJ2-5 were the favored segments.

Deletions cut 0 bases from V and 4 bases from J, with 9 bases between. This CDR3 region has 15 residues. Germline V CDR1 and CDR2: KGHSH, LQKENI. The input for sequencing was peripheral blood mononuclear cells (PBMCs), taken when the disease was refractory, from a patient treated with antithyroid drugs. The receptor comes from a female donor with Graves disease. The rearrangement joins TRBV18 to TRBJ2-2; D call uncertain. CDR3 DNA sequence: TGTGCCAGCTCACCACCGGCCCCTCTCACCGGGGAGCTGTTTTTT. As protein: CASSPPAPLTGELFF.